One and the same sample provided the 19 T cell receptor beta chains below, sequenced in a study of Tregs in tolerant kidney transplant recipients. Data came from immunoSEQ multiplex PCR; TCRdb stores just in-frame clones and leaves some out. Of more than 75,000 clones listed, 80% to 95% are singletons. Here the sequenced sample was CD4+ T cells from blood, taken before the transplant. The receptors come from a human donor who received a combined kidney and bone marrow transplant.

The V and J genes are TRBV6-5 and TRBJ2-7, with 7 bases matching TRBD1. With V trimmed by 6 bases and J by 6 bases, 8 bases remained unmatched. Germline CDR1 MNHEY, CDR2 SVGAGI. The CDR3 consists of 13 residues. The CDR3 coding sequence is TGTGCCAGCAGACCCCCGGGACAGCCCGAGCAGTACTTC. It translates to CASRPPGQPEQYF.

The chain carries TRBV6-6 and TRBJ1-5, with TRBD1 as a possible D gene (5 bases). Per the germline V gene, CDR1 is MNHNY and CDR2 is SVGAGI (reference sequence). Trimming removed 4 bases from V and 0 bases from J, with 10 bases in between. The CDR3 loop spans 15 amino acids. The CDR3 loop is CASSSGGDSNQPQHF. The CDR3 coding sequence is TGTGCCAGCAGTTCCGGGGGGGATAGCAATCAGCCCCAGCATTTT.

The chain couples TRBV6-1 to TRBJ2-5, with 7 positions matching TRBD1. Per germline, CDR1 MNHNS and CDR2 SASEGT. With 4 bases clipped from V and 5 bases from J, the junction kept 10 bases outside the gene matches. The CDR3 is made up of 15 amino acids. This CDR3 reads CASSVLGDSQETQYF. The CDR3 bases are TGTGCCAGCAGTGTATTGGGGGACAGTCAGGAGACCCAGTACTTC.

The chain combines TRBV11-2 with TRBJ2-5; TRBD2 agrees at 13 bases. The CDR3 has 16 residues. V shed 5 bases and J 2 bases; nucleotides not matched to a gene: 5. Germline V gene data show CDR1 as SGHAT and CDR2 as FQNNGV. CDR3 sequence reads: CASSRVLAGGQETQYF. The CDR3 bases are TGTGCCAGCAGCAGGGTACTAGCGGGGGGGCAAGAGACCCAGTACTTC.

The chain carries TRBV5-4 and TRBJ2-7; 12 bases are a match to TRBD2. J was trimmed by 4 bases and V by 5 bases; bases with no gene match: 7. Germline V gives CDR1 SGHNT, CDR2 YYREEE (reference sequence). This CDR3 is built from 15 residues. The CDR3 here is CASSSGLAGTYEQYF. DNA for the CDR3: TGTGCCAGCAGTTCCGGACTAGCGGGAACATACGAGCAGTACTTC.

The V and J genes are TRBV7-2 and TRBJ1-2, with 9 bases aligning to TRBD1. CDR1 and CDR2 from the germline V gene are SGHTA and FQGNSA. V lost 5 bases and J lost 7; bases outside the gene matches: 11. This CDR3 is built from 15 residues. The CDR3 DNA reads as TGTGCCAGCAGCCCCCAGACGGACAGGGGTGGTGGCTACACCTTC. It encodes CASSPQTDRGGGYTF.

This rearrangement joins TRBV6-5 to TRBJ2-7; D might be TRBD2 (5 bases). V was cut by 4 bases and J by 2 bases, with 15 bases left in between. Germline V CDR1 and CDR2: MNHEY, SVGAGI. The CDR3 contains 15 residues. CDR3: CASSSGVFSTYEQYF. For the CDR3, the DNA is TGTGCCAGCAGTTCCGGGGTTTTTTCTACCTACGAGCAGTACTTC.

The chain is built from TRBV11-3 and TRBJ2-5; tentatively, D is TRBD2 (6 bases). Trimming cost V 2 bases and J 2 bases, with 9 bases left between them. CDR3 length: 14 residues. Germline lookup yields CDR1 SGHNT and CDR2 YENEEA. The CDR3 coding sequence is TGTGCCAGCAGCTTAAGGGCGGGACAAGAGACCCAGTACTTC. Its protein product is CASSLRAGQETQYF.

The rearrangement joins TRBV28 to TRBJ1-2, with 7 bases matching TRBD1. This CDR3 region has 15 residues. J gave up 6 bases and V 7 bases, and 14 bases lay outside the gene matches. CDR1 is MDHEN and CDR2 is SYDVKM in the germline V gene. The DNA for the CDR3 is TGTGCCAGCACTCCCGTCCAAGAGACAGGGAATGGCTACACCTTC. Residues: CASTPVQETGNGYTF.

The chain is built from TRBV6-1 and TRBJ2-2; D may be TRBD1 (6 bases). CDR1 and CDR2 (germline): MNHNS, SASEGT. V was cut by 3 bases and J by 8 bases, with 13 bases left in between. This CDR3 is built from 14 residues. The CDR3 reads CASSEAGVIGELFF. CDR3 nucleotides: TGTGCCAGCAGTGAGGCAGGGGTAATTGGGGAGCTGTTTTTT.

This chain connects TRBV4-3 to TRBJ2-1, with 9 nucleotides matching TRBD2. CDR3 length: 16 amino acids. Per the germline V gene, CDR1 is LGHNA and CDR2 is YSLEER. Germline trimming cut 1 base from V and 8 bases from J; bases unmatched to any gene: 9. The CDR3 here is CASSQAGGRAVYEQFF. CDR3 DNA sequence: TGCGCCAGCAGCCAAGCTGGCGGGAGGGCCGTATATGAGCAGTTCTTC.

The chain combines TRBV11-3 with TRBJ1-1, with D perhaps matching TRBD1 (6 bases). The germline V gene encodes CDR1 SGHNT and CDR2 YENEEA. V was pared by 1 base and J by 9 bases, with 18 bases between. CDR3 length equals 15 residues. CDR3 in amino acids: CASSLGGGISPKAFF. As DNA, the CDR3 is TGTGCCAGCAGCTTAGGAGGGGGAATAAGCCCCAAAGCTTTCTTT.

This clone was observed once. This CDR3 is CASSPSGDTEAFF. In DNA form, the CDR3 reads TGTGCCAGCTCACCATCGGGTGACACTGAAGCTTTCTTT. The rearrangement joins TRBV18 to TRBJ1-1; D gene ambiguous. This CDR3 region has 13 residues. Trimming removed 2 bases from V and 3 bases from J, with 7 bases in between. CDR1 and CDR2 from the germline V gene are KGHSH and LQKENI. The complete variable domain, with remaining parts taken from reference TRBV18 and TRBJ1-1, reads NAGVMQNPRHLVRRRGQEARLRCSPMKGHSHVYWYRQLPEEGLKFMVYLQKENIIDESGMPKERFSAEFPKEGPSILRIQQVVRGDSAAYFCASSPSGDTEAFFGQGTRLTVV.

The chain uses TRBV29-1 and TRBJ2-2; weak D call: TRBD1 (5 bases). From germline, CDR1 is SQVTM and CDR2 ANQGSEA. The CDR3 consists of 15 residues. V was cut by 7 bases and J by 0 bases, with 15 bases left in between. The CDR3 here is CSALMTESNTGELFF. CDR3 nucleotides: TGCAGCGCCTTAATGACAGAATCGAACACCGGGGAGCTGTTTTTT.

The chain links TRBV5-4 to TRBJ2-1; 10 bases line up with TRBD2. V lost 0 bases to trimming and J lost 2 bases; unmatched junction nucleotides: 2. The germline V gene has CDR1 SGHNT and CDR2 YYREEE (reference sequence). CDR3 length: 16 amino acids. The CDR3 region is CASSLGLAGAYNEQFF. For the CDR3, the DNA is TGTGCCAGCAGCTTGGGGCTAGCGGGGGCCTACAATGAGCAGTTCTTC.

This chain links TRBV5-5 with TRBJ1-6, with TRBD1 matching over 7 bases. This CDR3 has 16 amino acids. J was trimmed by 9 bases and V by 2 bases; bases with no gene match: 11. CDR1 is SGHKS and CDR2 is YYEKEE in the germline V gene (reference sequence). CDR3 DNA sequence: TGTGCCAGCAGCTTATCGACAGGGTGGGAAAGTTCACCCCTCCACTTT. This sequence encodes CASSLSTGWESSPLHF. The full variable domain, completed using reference TRBV5-5 and TRBJ1-6, is DAGVTQSPTHLIKTRGQQVTLRCSPISGHKSVSWYQQVLGQGPQFIFQYYEKEERGRGNFPDRFSARQFPNYSSELNVNALLLGDSALYLCASSLSTGWESSPLHFGNGTRLTVT.

The rearrangement links TRBV25-1 to TRBJ2-5; D not resolved. V lost 5 bases to trimming and J lost 5 bases, with 15 bases between them. The CDR3 runs 14 residues. Germline loops: CDR1 MGHDK, CDR2 SYGVNS. The CDR3, as DNA: TGTGCCAGCAGTCCCTCGACACGATTGGAGACCCAGTACTTC. Translating gives CASSPSTRLETQYF.

The chain recombines TRBV18 with TRBJ2-5, with a weak D call TRBD2 (6 bases). This CDR3 spans 15 amino acids. Germline V gene data show CDR1 as KGHSH and CDR2 as LQKENI. Trimming cost V 3 bases and J 4 bases, with 15 bases left between them. CDR3 in DNA: TGTGCCAGCTCACCTTACCGGGACTTTCGAGAGACCCAGTACTTC. Translating it yields CASSPYRDFRETQYF.

The chain couples TRBV9 to TRBJ2-5; D ambiguous. The DNA end is more similar to TRBJ2-7, so the J call may be wrong. Germline CDR1 is SGDLS and CDR2 is YYNGEE. This CDR3 is built from 15 residues. This CDR3 reads CASSVGATVNYEQYF. The CDR3 region has the DNA TGTGCCAGCAGCGTAGGTGCAACCGTCAACTACGAGCAGTACTTC.